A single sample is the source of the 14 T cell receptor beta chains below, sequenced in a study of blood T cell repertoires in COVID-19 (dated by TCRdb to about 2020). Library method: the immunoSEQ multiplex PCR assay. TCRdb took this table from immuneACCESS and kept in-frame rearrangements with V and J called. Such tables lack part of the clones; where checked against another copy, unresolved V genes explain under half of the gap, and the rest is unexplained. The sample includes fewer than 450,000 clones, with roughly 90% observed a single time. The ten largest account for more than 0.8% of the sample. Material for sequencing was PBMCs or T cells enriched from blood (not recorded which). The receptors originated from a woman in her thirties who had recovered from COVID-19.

CDR3 DNA: TGTGCCAGCAGGCGGACAGGGCCTGGAAATCAGCCCCAGCATTTT. Amino acids: CASRRTGPGNQPQHF. The genes are TRBV27 and TRBJ1-5, with TRBD1 identical over 8 bases. The J segment lost 4 bases and the V segment lost 6 bases, leaving 8 bases of the junction unmatched. This CDR3 is built from 15 residues. Per germline, CDR1 MNHEY and CDR2 SMNVEV (reference sequence).

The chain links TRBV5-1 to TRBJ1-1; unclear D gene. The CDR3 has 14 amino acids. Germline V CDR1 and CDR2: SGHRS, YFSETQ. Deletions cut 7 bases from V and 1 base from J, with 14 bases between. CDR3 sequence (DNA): TGCGCCAGCGGGCCCACGGCGGGGAACACTGAAGCTTTCTTT. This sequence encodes CASGPTAGNTEAFF.

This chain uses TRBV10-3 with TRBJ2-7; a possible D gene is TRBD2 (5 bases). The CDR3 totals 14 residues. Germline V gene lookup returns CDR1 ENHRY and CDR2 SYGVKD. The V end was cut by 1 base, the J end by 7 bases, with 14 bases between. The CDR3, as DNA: TGTGCCATCAGTGAGTGGACGGGAAAGGGAGAGCAGTACTTC. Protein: CAISEWTGKGEQYF.

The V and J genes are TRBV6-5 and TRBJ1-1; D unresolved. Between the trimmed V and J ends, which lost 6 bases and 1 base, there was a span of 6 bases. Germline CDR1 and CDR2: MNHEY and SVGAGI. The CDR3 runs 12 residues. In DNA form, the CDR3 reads TGTGCCAGCAGAATCGGGAACACTGAAGCTTTCTTT. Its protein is CASRIGNTEAFF.

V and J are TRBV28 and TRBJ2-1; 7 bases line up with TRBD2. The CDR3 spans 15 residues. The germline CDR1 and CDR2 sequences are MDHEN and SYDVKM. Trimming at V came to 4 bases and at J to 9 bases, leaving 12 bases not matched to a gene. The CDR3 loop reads CASSSSVRLASEQFF. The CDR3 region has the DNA TGTGCCAGCAGTTCGTCCGTGAGACTAGCTTCTGAGCAGTTCTTC.

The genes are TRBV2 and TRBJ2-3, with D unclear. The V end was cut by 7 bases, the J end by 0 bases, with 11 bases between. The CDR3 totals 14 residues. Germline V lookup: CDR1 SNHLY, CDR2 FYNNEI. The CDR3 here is CASTLGGSTDTQYF. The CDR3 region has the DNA TGTGCCAGCACGCTAGGCGGTAGCACAGATACGCAGTATTTT.

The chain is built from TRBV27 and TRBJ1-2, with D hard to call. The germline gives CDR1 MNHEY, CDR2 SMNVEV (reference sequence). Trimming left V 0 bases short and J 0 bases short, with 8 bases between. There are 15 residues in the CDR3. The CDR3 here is CASSLSGVTNYGYTF. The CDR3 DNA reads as TGTGCCAGCAGTTTATCAGGAGTCACTAACTATGGCTACACCTTC.

This CDR3 reads CASSISVSRGKNIQYF. In nucleotides, the CDR3 is TGTGCCAGTAGTATTTCAGTATCTCGGGGCAAAAACATTCAGTACTTC. The genes are TRBV19 and TRBJ2-4; possibly TRBD2 for D (5 bases). V lost 3 bases to trimming and J lost 3 bases, with 15 bases between them. This CDR3 region has 16 residues. The germline V gene has CDR1 LNHDA and CDR2 SQIVND (reference sequence).

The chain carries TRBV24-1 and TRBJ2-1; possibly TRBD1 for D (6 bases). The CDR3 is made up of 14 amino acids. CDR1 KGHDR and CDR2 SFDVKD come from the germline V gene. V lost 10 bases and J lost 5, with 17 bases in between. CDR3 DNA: TGTGCCACTGCTAGACAGGACGTCGACAATGAGCAGTTCTTC. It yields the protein CATARQDVDNEQFF.

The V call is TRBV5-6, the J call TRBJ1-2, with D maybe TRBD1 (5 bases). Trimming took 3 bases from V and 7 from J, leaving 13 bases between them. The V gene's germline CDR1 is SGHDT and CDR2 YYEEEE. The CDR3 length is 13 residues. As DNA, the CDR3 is TGTGCCAGCAGCTCGCTCAGGGTGGGTGGCTACACCTTC. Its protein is CASSSLRVGGYTF. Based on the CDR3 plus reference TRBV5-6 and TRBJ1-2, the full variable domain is DAGVTQSPTHLIKTRGQQVTLRCSPKSGHDTVSWYQQALGQGPQFIFQYYEEEERQRGNFPDRFSGHQFPNYSSELNVNALLLGDSALYLCASSSLRVGGYTFGSGTRLTVV.

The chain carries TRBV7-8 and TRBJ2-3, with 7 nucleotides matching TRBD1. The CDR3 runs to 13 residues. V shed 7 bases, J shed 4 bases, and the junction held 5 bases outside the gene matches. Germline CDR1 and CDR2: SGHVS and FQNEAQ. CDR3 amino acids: CASTVQGADTQYF. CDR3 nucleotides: TGTGCCAGCACTGTTCAGGGGGCAGATACGCAGTATTTT.

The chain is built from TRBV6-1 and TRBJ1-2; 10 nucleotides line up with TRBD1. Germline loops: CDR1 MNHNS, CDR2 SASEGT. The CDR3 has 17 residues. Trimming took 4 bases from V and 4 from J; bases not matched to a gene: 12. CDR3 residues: CASSVRDRGRGGYGYTF. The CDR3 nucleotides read TGTGCCAGCAGTGTCCGGGACAGGGGTCGGGGGGGCTATGGCTACACCTTC.

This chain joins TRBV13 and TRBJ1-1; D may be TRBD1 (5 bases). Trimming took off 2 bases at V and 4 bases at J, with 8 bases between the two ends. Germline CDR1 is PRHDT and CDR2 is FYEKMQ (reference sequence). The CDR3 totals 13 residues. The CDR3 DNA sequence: TGTGCCAGCAGCTTATCGGGGGGCACTGAAGCTTTCTTT. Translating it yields CASSLSGGTEAFF.

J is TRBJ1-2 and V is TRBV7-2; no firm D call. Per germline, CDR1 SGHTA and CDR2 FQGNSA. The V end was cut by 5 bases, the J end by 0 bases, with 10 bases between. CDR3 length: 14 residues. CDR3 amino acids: CASSLSSTNYGYTF. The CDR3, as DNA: TGTGCCAGCAGCCTTAGCAGTACTAACTATGGCTACACCTTC. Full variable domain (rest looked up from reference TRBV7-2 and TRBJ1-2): GAGVSQSPSNKVTEKGKDVELRCDPISGHTALYWYRQSLGQGLEFLIYFQGNSAPDKSGLPSDRFSAERTGGSVSTLTIQRTQQEDSAVYLCASSLSSTNYGYTFGSGTRLTVV.